This is a list of T cell receptor beta chains from one sample in a study of T cells in Graves' hyperthyroidism and ophthalmopathy. TCRdb re-derived calls from the multiplex PCR reads in MiXCR, one entry per CDR3 protein. The table shows about 200,000 distinct CDR3 sequences, with about 17% occurring only once. Sequenced material: blood. Receptor source: a woman aged 50 to 60 with Graves' hyperthyroidism. CDR3s include the opening cysteine and the closing phenylalanine or tryptophan. The D gene is left open where the match is weak. Where a row states a size, it is once, few, many or the class of an expanded clone; other rows omit it.

CASSWSRGLNTEAFF | TGCGCCAGCAGCTGGAGCAGGGGCTTGAACACTGAAGCTTTCTTT | TRBJ1-1 | TRBV5-1 | NA | once
CSVDGGNYGYTF | TGCAGCGTTGATGGGGGGAACTATGGCTACACCTTC | TRBJ1-2 | TRBV29-1 | NA | NA
CATSDFGRSSQETQYF | TGTGCCACCAGTGATTTTGGACGTAGCTCCCAAGAGACCCAGTACTTC | TRBJ2-5 | TRBV24-1 | NA | few
CASSSPPDTEAFF | TGTGCCAGCAGCTCCCCCCCCGACACTGAAGCTTTCTTT | TRBJ1-1 | TRBV5-8 | NA | NA
CSAMRTDTQYF | TGCAGTGCTATGCGGACAGATACGCAGTATTTT | TRBJ2-3 | TRBV20-1 | NA | few
CASSDAGYSNQPQHF | TGTGCCAGCAGTGACGCAGGGTATAGCAATCAGCCCCAGCATTTT | TRBJ1-5 | TRBV6-1 | NA | NA
CASSARTGGLGSPLHF | TGTGCCAGCAGCGCGAGGACAGGGGGCCTGGGCTCACCCCTCCACTTT | TRBJ1-6 | TRBV7-2 | TRBD1 | NA
CASSYNRGYGQYF | TGTGCCAGCAGTTATAACAGGGGCTACGGGCAGTACTTC | TRBJ2-7 | TRBV6-2/TRBV6-3 | TRBD1 | few
CASSQGVLVSRTGELFF | TGCGCCAGCAGCCAAGGTGTCCTGGTATCACGAACCGGGGAGCTGTTTTTT | TRBJ2-2 | TRBV4-1 | NA | NA
CASSTAAVKGTEAFF | TGTGCCAGTAGTACGGCGGCCGTTAAGGGCACTGAAGCTTTCTTT | TRBJ1-1 | TRBV19 | NA | NA
CASSPSGTEPWEQFF | TGTGCCAGCAGTCCCTCCGGGACGGAGCCCTGGGAGCAGTTCTTC | TRBJ2-1 | TRBV27 | NA | NA
CSARLSGRIEQFF | TGCAGTGCGAGACTCTCAGGGCGGATTGAGCAGTTCTTC | TRBJ2-1 | TRBV20-1 | NA | many
CASSTPGQGFDTEAFF | TGTGCCAGCAGCACTCCGGGACAGGGCTTTGACACTGAAGCTTTCTTT | TRBJ1-1 | TRBV7-9 | TRBD1 | few
CASSYNRDSYEQYF | TGTGCCAGCAGCTATAACAGGGACTCCTACGAGCAGTACTTC | TRBJ2-7 | TRBV7-9 | NA | many
CASRMTANYGYTF | TGTGCCAGCAGGATGACAGCAAATTATGGCTACACCTTC | TRBJ1-2 | TRBV12-3/TRBV12-4 | NA | NA
CASRHTGVSAFF | TGTGCCAGCAGACATACAGGGGTTTCGGCTTTCTTT | TRBJ1-1 | TRBV12-3/TRBV12-4 | TRBD1 | once
CASSHRVAGGPGQETQYF | TGTGCCAGCAGCCATAGAGTAGCGGGAGGGCCCGGACAAGAGACCCAGTACTTC | TRBJ2-5 | TRBV4-2 | TRBD2 | few
CASSPSSSYNEQFF | TGTGCCAGCAGCCCATCAAGCTCCTACAATGAGCAGTTCTTC | TRBJ2-1 | TRBV7-9 | NA | many
CASSLRTSGLETQYF | TGTGCCAGCAGCTTAAGGACTAGCGGGTTGGAGACCCAGTACTTC | TRBJ2-5 | TRBV14 | TRBD2 | NA
CASSPGTRSQFF | TGTGCCAGCAGCCCCGGGACCCGATCGCAGTTCTTC | TRBJ2-1 | TRBV28 | NA | many
CASSSYSESTDTQYF | TGTGCCAGCAGTTCGTATAGCGAGAGCACAGATACGCAGTATTTT | TRBJ2-3 | TRBV9 | NA | once